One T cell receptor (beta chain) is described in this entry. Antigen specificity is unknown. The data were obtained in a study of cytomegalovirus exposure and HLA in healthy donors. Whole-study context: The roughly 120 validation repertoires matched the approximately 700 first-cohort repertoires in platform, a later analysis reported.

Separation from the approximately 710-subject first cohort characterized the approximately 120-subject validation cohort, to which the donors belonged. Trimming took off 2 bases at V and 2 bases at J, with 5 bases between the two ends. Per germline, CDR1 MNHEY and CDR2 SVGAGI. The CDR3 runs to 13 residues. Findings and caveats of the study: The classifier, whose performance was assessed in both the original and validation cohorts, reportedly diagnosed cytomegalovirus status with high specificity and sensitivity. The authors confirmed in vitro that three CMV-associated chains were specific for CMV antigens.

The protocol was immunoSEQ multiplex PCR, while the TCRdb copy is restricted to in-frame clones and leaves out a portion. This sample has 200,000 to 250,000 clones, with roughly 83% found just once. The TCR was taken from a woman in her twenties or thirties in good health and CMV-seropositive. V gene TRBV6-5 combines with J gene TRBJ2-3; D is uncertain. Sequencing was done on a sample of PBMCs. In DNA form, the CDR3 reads TGTGCCAGCAGTTACAGGATCACAGATACGCAGTATTTT. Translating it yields CASSYRITDTQYF.